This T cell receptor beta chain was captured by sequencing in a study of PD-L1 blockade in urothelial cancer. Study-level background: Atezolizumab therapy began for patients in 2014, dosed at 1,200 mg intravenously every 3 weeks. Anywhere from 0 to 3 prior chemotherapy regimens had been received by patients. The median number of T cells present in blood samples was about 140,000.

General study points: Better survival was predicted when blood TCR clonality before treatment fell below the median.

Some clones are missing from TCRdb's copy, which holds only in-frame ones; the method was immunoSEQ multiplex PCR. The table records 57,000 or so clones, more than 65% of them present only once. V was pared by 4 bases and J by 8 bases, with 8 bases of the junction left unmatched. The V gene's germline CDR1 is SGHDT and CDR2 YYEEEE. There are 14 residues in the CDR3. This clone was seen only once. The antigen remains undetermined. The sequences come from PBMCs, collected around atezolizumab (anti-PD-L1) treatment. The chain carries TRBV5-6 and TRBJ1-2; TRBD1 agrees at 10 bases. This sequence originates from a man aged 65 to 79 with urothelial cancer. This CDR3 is CASSPRQGARGYTF. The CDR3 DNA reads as TGTGCCAGCAGCCCTCGACAGGGGGCACGGGGCTACACCTTC.